This T cell receptor beta chain is drawn from a study of molecular identifiers for immune sequencing clone quantification. Study-level findings and limits: Clonotypes surpassing 20 RNA copies contained over 98% of effector molecules, versus under 1% in naive cells.

Concerning this clonotype: Its antigen is currently unknown. A much larger clone differs from this one at a single base, so this may be a read error.

Germline V gene sequence: CDR1 SGDLS, CDR2 YYNGEE. The CDR3 has 16 amino acids. Trimming removed 7 bases from V and 0 bases from J, with 16 bases in between. A single record per CDR3 protein comes from TCRdb applying MiXCR to the PCR reads. Here the sample spans just over 35,000 distinct CDR3 sequences, about 19% being singletons. The TCR was taken from a human donor in good health. Some libraries in this study had Jurkat cell RNA spiked in. The sequencing sample was made of naive CD8+ T cells from blood, with Jurkat cell RNA spiked in. Subset noted: FACS-sorted CD8+CD4-CCR7+CD45RA+ naive T cells. The chain couples TRBV9 to TRBJ2-2, with a tentative D call TRBD2 (5 bases). Here the CDR3 reads CASGGRGFPNTGELFF. The CDR3 DNA follows: TGTGCCAGCGGCGGACGGGGTTTCCCGAACACCGGGGAGCTGTTTTTT.